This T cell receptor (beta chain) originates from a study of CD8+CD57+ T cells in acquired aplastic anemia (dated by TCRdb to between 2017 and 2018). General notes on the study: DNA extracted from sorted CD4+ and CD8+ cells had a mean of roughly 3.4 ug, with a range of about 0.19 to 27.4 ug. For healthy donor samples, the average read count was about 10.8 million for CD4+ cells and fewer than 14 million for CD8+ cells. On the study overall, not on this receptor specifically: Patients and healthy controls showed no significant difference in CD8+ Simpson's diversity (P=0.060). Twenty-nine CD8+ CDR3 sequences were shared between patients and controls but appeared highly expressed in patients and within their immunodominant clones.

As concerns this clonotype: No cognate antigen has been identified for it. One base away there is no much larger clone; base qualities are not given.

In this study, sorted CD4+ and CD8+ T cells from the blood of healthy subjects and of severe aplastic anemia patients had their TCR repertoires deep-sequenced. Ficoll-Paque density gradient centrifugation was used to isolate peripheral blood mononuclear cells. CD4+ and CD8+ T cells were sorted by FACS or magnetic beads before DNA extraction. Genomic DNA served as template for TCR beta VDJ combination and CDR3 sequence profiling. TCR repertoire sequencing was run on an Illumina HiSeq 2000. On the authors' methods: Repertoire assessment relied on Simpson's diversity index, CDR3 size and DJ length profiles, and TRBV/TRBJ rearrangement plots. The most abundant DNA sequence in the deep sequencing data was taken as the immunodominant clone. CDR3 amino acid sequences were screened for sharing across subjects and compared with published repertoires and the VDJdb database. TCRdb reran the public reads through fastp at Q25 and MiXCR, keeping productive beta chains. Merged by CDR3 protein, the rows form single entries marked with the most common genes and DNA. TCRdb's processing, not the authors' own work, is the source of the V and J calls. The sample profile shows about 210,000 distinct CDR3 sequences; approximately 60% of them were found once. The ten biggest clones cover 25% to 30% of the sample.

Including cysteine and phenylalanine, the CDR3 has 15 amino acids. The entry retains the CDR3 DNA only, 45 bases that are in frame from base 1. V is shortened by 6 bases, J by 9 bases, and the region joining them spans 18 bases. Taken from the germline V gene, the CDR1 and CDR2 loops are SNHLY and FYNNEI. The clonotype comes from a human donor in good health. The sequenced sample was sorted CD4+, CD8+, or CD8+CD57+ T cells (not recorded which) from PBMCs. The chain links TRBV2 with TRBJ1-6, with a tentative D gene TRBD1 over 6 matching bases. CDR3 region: CASSQATGTSSPLHF. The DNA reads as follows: TGTGCCAGCAGCCAGGCCACAGGGACGAGTTCACCCCTCCACTTT.